This T cell receptor beta chain was profiled in a study of shared clonotypes between healthy human individuals (dated by TCRdb to about 2020). Describing the broader study: The cohort included three men and two women between 18 and 49 years of age. To increase sequencing depth and limit assay-specific biases, different laboratories used diverse techniques to prepare libraries and sequence TCR repertoires. To estimate repertoire size and how much clonotype sharing occurs between individuals, the study deeply sequenced the blood TCR repertoires of five healthy adults. Leukapheresis yielded between about 0.85 and 10 billion PBMCs per donor. The investigation overall reported the following: Based on pairwise subsampling, the degree of clonotype sharing among donors was expected to be affected by sequencing depth. Sampling was restricted to blood, and TCR repertoires in tissues likely differ from the TCR repertoires found in blood. Because the study included a small number of donors, the genetic and exposure-history diversity represented was limited.

Of note for this clone: It lacks a known antigen. There are no base qualities to consult, and no much larger clone falls within one base.

The cysteine opens and the phenylalanine closes a CDR3 of 14 amino acids. Only the CDR3 DNA stays, 42 bases, in frame from base 1. V is shortened by 2 bases, J by 4 bases, and the region joining them spans 12 bases. CDR1 and CDR2 are read off the germline V gene as SGHRS and YFSETQ. The donors were healthy, HIV-negative adults with no recently reported acute infections or vaccinations. Every donor was a Caucasian adult residing in Nashville, Tennessee, USA. For unsorted samples, some 90 million PBMCs were counted, and genomic DNA was extracted using the QIAamp DNA Blood Mini kit. After blood collection by leukapheresis, PBMCs were isolated using Ficoll-Histopaque density gradient centrifugation and then cryopreserved in the vapor phase of liquid nitrogen. Using the deep immunoSEQ assay, TCR CDR3 regions were amplified from genomic DNA by multiplex PCR. Extracted genomic DNA from each cell subset was distributed evenly across all wells of several immunoSEQ 96-well plates, and each plate was treated as a replicate. For unsorted PBMC, roughly 330 ng of genomic DNA, equivalent to around 33,000 T cell genomes, went into each replicate PCR. Unsorted PBMC genomic DNA was sequenced across ten immunoSEQ deep assay plates. Purified libraries were measured with a Qubit 3.0 fluorometer, size-checked on a Bioanalyzer 2100, and measured again with the KAPA Library Quantification kit. Every immunoSEQ 96-well plate was sequenced on a separate single-read 150-cycle Illumina NextSeq 550 flow cell. On the authors' methods: The immunoSEQ output contained only junctional sequences without quality scores, so filtering could not match that applied to full-length reads. Sequences were annotated with PyIR, a Python wrapper for IgBLAST v1.9, and V/J genes and CDR3 were assigned using IMGT germline references. Any read was removed if the V/J assignment was weak (E-value above 1e-6), the CDR3 was missing, or the read contained stop codons, out-of-frame junctions, or ambiguous translated residues. V3J clonotypes were defined as sequences sharing the same inferred V gene, J gene, and CDR3 amino acid sequence. Percentage overlap between repertoires was computed as shared unique clonotypes divided by the size of the smaller repertoire. Three approaches were used to assess repertoire richness: RTK rarefaction, the Chao1 estimator, and Recon v2.1 estimates of unobserved clonotypes. TCRdb stores this immuneACCESS table with in-frame sequences only. Part of the clones is absent; in the studies checked, under half of the shortfall reflects unresolved V genes, and no reason is known for the rest. That table gives V, J and clone size, and the DNA gave D and trimming. Recorded for this sample are around 500,000 clones; 81% of them occurred a single time. Over 9.5% of the sample is taken by the ten largest.

The sequence was collected from a woman in her thirties or forties in good health. Some clones in this sample may be carry-over from other donors' samples. Input material: PBMCs. The chain joins TRBV5-1 to TRBJ1-2; the D gene lacks a confident call. The sequenced DNA is TGCGCCAGCAGCTTCAACATACTGACCTATGGCTACACCTTC. Translated, this gives CASSFNILTYGYTF.